This passage covers 20 T cell receptor beta chains from one sample sequenced in a study of T cell repertoires in cytomegalovirus infection. TCRdb re-analysed the reads in MiXCR, keeping a single row per CDR3 protein. The table shows under 600,000 distinct CDR3 sequences, with about 15% occurring only once. Sequences were obtained from CD8+ T cells from PBMCs. These receptors were collected from a human donor in good health (CMV status not recorded). Some clones in this sample may be carry-over from other donors' samples.

Details on this clonotype: A much larger clone is a single base away; this may be a read error. This chain uses TRBV6-1 with TRBJ2-3, with D maybe TRBD2 (5 bases). Germline V lookup: CDR1 MNHNS, CDR2 SASEGT. The CDR3 covers 16 residues. The germline V and J ends were trimmed by 8 bases and 2 bases, with 20 bases remaining between them. DNA for the CDR3: TGTGCCAGCGACTCCCCTGAGGGTCGAATCACAGATACGCAGTATTTT. Its translation: CASDSPEGRITDTQYF.

There are a few counts of this clonotype. The chain recombines TRBV20-1 with TRBJ2-1; the match to TRBD2 covers 11 bases. The CDR3 consists of 15 residues. The junction had 5 bases not matched to a gene; V was cut back by 0 bases and J by 7 bases. CDR1 and CDR2 (germline): DFQATT, SNEGSKA (reference sequence). CDR3 protein: CSARELAGVENEQFF. The CDR3 DNA reads as TGCAGTGCTAGAGAACTAGCGGGAGTGGAGAATGAGCAGTTCTTC.

This clonotype was seen at least ten times. This chain connects TRBV7-9 to TRBJ2-5; tentatively, D is TRBD1 (5 bases). Trimming shortened V by 0 bases and J by 5 bases, and 16 bases separated the two germline ends. This CDR3 region has 16 residues. Germline CDR1 is SEHNR and CDR2 is FQNEAQ (reference sequence). The CDR3 protein is CASSLAKGAGPETQYF. The CDR3 DNA follows: TGTGCCAGCAGCTTAGCAAAGGGTGCAGGGCCCGAGACCCAGTACTTC.

This clonotype was found once. The chain uses TRBV20-1 and TRBJ2-1; 9 bases fit TRBD2. Germline V gene data show CDR1 as DFQATT and CDR2 as SNEGSKA (reference sequence). J lost 1 base, V lost 0 bases, and 7 bases had no gene match. This CDR3 spans 17 amino acids. The CDR3: CSARDLGRGGSYNEQFF. As DNA, the CDR3 is TGCAGTGCTAGAGATCTGGGGCGGGGGGGGTCCTACAATGAGCAGTTCTTC.

This chain uses TRBV14 with TRBJ2-6; D remains unclear. Trimming left V 5 bases short and J 2 bases short, with 10 bases between. CDR1 SGHDN and CDR2 FVKESK come from the germline V gene. The CDR3 is 15 residues long. CDR3 sequence reads: CASSDRRPGANVLTF. As DNA, the CDR3 is TGTGCCAGCAGCGACCGAAGACCTGGGGCCAACGTCCTGACTTTC. Using reference TRBV14 and TRBJ2-6 for the parts outside the CDR3, the full variable domain is EAGVTQFPSHSVIEKGQTVTLRCDPISGHDNLYWYRRVMGKEIKFLLHFVKESKQDESGMPNNRFLAERTGGTYSTLKVQPAELEDSGVYFCASSDRRPGANVLTFGAGSRLTVL.

This clonotype was detected many times. The V gene is TRBV27, the J gene TRBJ1-2; D perhaps matches TRBD1 (5 bases). Trimming pared 4 bases from V and 5 bases from J, leaving 17 bases between. The CDR3 covers 15 residues. CDR1 and CDR2 (germline): MNHEY, SMNVEV (reference sequence). CDR3 coding DNA: TGTGCCAGCAGTTGGCAGGGTGCTAGTCAATATGGCTACACCTTC. Translating it yields CASSWQGASQYGYTF.

This clonotype has just a few counts. J is TRBJ2-5 and V is TRBV3-1; 8 bases are shared with TRBD1. The V and J ends lost 1 base and 1 base, in that order; junction bases with no gene match: 5. Germline CDR1 LGHDT, CDR2 YNNKEL (reference sequence). This CDR3 is 16 amino acids long. In DNA, the CDR3 is TGTGCCAGCAGCCAAGCCGGACAGGGACTCCAAGAGACCCAGTACTTC. Protein product: CASSQAGQGLQETQYF.

This clonotype was counted at least ten times. The chain joins TRBV7-2 to TRBJ2-3; TRBD2 matches at 14 bases. Germline V gene data show CDR1 as SGHTA and CDR2 as FQGNSA. CDR3 length equals 20 residues. The J segment lost 0 bases and the V segment lost 3 bases, leaving 11 bases of the junction unmatched. The CDR3 spells CASSFPGLAGDSSSTDTQYF. CDR3 coding DNA: TGTGCCAGCAGCTTTCCGGGACTAGCGGGAGATTCTTCGAGCACAGATACGCAGTATTTT.

This clonotype was seen ten or more times. This chain links TRBV25-1 with TRBJ2-7, with TRBD2 matching 8 bases. Trimming at V came to 2 bases and at J to 2 bases, leaving 8 bases not matched to a gene. CDR1 is MGHDK, CDR2 SYGVNS, per germline. The CDR3 has 16 residues. CDR3 in amino acids: CASSEGAGVAAYEQYF. The CDR3 bases are TGTGCCAGCAGTGAAGGAGCGGGGGTCGCAGCCTACGAGCAGTACTTC.

This clonotype has at least ten counts. The rearrangement uses TRBV27 and TRBJ1-2, with D possibly matching TRBD1 (6 bases). V was cut by 2 bases and J by 3 bases, with 22 bases left in between. Per the germline V gene, CDR1 is MNHEY and CDR2 is SMNVEV (reference sequence). This CDR3 contains 18 residues. DNA for the CDR3: TGTGCCAGCAGTTTACGCGACCCTTCACAGGGTACGGACTATGGCTACACCTTC. Protein sequence: CASSLRDPSQGTDYGYTF.

In its sample, this clonotype was seen many times. The rearrangement joins TRBV7-9 to TRBJ2-1; 13 bases are a match to TRBD2. J gave up 7 bases and V 6 bases, and 6 bases lay outside the gene matches. The germline V gene has CDR1 SEHNR and CDR2 FQNEAQ (reference sequence). The CDR3 consists of 15 residues. As DNA, the CDR3 is TGTGCCAGCAGGACGGGGACTAGCGGGAAAAATGAGCAGTTCTTC. Its protein product is CASRTGTSGKNEQFF.

The table lists this clonotype with a few counts. The rearrangement links TRBV29-1 to TRBJ2-5, with a possible D match to TRBD1 (5 bases). The CDR3 covers 10 residues. Per the germline V gene, CDR1 is SQVTM and CDR2 is ANQGSEA. Trimming stripped 7 bases from V and 6 bases from J, with 9 bases between. CDR3 region: CSGQGKTQYF. CDR3 bases: TGCAGCGGCCAGGGAAAGACCCAGTACTTC. Supplemented by reference TRBV29-1 and TRBJ2-5, the full variable domain reads SAVISQKPSRDICQRGTSLTIQCQVDSQVTMMFWYRQQPGQSLTLIATANQGSEATYESGFVIDKFPISRPNLTFSTLTVSNMSPEDSSIYLCSGQGKTQYFGPGTRLLVL.

This clonotype came up many times. The chain employs TRBV7-8 and TRBJ2-7; a weak D match, TRBD2 (6 bases). Trimming cost V 6 bases and J 3 bases, with 15 bases left between them. The CDR3 runs to 14 residues. CDR1 is SGHVS and CDR2 is FQNEAQ in the germline V gene. DNA for the CDR3: TGTGCCAGCAGACAAAGGGGTAGCGGCTACGAGCAGTACTTC. Translating gives CASRQRGSGYEQYF.

CDR3 in DNA: TGTGCCAGCAGTTACCCGGGGGGGAGAAACACTGAAGCTTTCTTT. It encodes CASSYPGGRNTEAFF. The chain uses TRBV6-5 and TRBJ1-1, with D possibly TRBD1 on 5 matching bases. The germline V gene encodes CDR1 MNHEY and CDR2 SVGAGI. This CDR3 is built from 15 residues. Deletions cut 2 bases from V and 2 bases from J, with 12 bases between.

V usage is TRBV12-3 or TRBV12-4 and J usage is TRBJ1-5; D gene ambiguous. This CDR3 contains 15 residues. V was cut by 2 bases and J by 4 bases, with 12 bases left in between. Here the CDR3 reads CASSLTGFGNQPQHF. Written as DNA, the CDR3 is TGTGCCAGCAGTTTAACGGGGTTTGGGAATCAGCCCCAGCATTTT.

V and J are TRBV7-6 and TRBJ1-1; tentative D call: TRBD1 (6 bases). V shed 3 bases and J shed 0 bases, with 11 bases lying between them. Germline V gene data show CDR1 as SGHVS and CDR2 as FNYEAQ. The CDR3 loop spans 15 amino acids. The CDR3 bases are TGTGCCAGCAGCTTGAGGGACAAGCTGAACACTGAAGCTTTCTTT. This codes for CASSLRDKLNTEAFF.

This clonotype was detected many times. CDR3 bases: TGTGCCAGCAGCTTAGAAGGCACGATCTCTGGAAACACCATATATTTT. Amino acids: CASSLEGTISGNTIYF. The rearrangement uses TRBV7-9 and TRBJ1-3; D is ambiguous. Looked up from germline, CDR1 is SEHNR and CDR2 is FQNEAQ (reference sequence). This CDR3 spans 16 amino acids. Trimming took 1 base from V and 0 from J, leaving 10 bases between them.

In its sample, this clonotype was seen many times. CDR3 DNA: TGTGCCAGCAGTCCCCTGGGACTAGCGGGAGAGGTGGGCTCCTACGAGCAGTACTTC. It codes for CASSPLGLAGEVGSYEQYF. The J gene is TRBJ2-7, the V gene TRBV28, with 14 bases matching TRBD2. CDR1 is MDHEN and CDR2 is SYDVKM in the germline V gene. The V and J ends lost 5 bases and 0 bases, in that order; junction bases with no gene match: 12. The CDR3 consists of 19 residues.

There are a few counts of this clonotype. This chain links TRBV24-1 with TRBJ2-7, with D possibly called TRBD1 or TRBD2 (5 bases each). The CDR3 length is 14 residues. The germline gives CDR1 KGHDR, CDR2 SFDVKD. V dropped 4 bases and J dropped 2 bases, with 11 bases sitting between them. The chain's CDR3 is CATSDGADTYEQYF. CDR3 DNA sequence: TGTGCCACCAGTGACGGGGCCGATACCTACGAGCAGTACTTC.

Comment on this clonotype: A much larger clone differs by one base, so this may be a read error. This chain uses TRBV12-3 or TRBV12-4 with TRBJ2-2; D tentatively fits TRBD1 or TRBD2 (5 bases each). The length of the CDR3 is 12 residues. The CDR3 sequence is CVDKGTTGELFF. CDR3 in DNA: TGTGTGGACAAGGGGACCACCGGGGAGCTGTTTTTT.